Below, 28 T cell receptor beta chains from the same sample are listed, as sequenced in a study of CD8+ T cells in alopecia areata. Treatment noted: oral pan-JAK inhibitor, 5-10 mg twice daily. As the sequencing template, cDNA was produced by extracting RNA and reverse transcribing it. TCRdb keeps only in-frame clones here, not all; method: immunoSEQ multiplex PCR. The sample shows about 94,000 clones, just over 70% of them seen only once. Specimen: CD8+ T cells sorted from blood, collected at approximately week 42, from a patient treated with tofacitinib. The receptor set was obtained from a human donor with alopecia areata.

V is TRBV7-9 and J is TRBJ1-1; TRBD1 is a possible D gene (6 bases). Germline V gene lookup returns CDR1 SEHNR and CDR2 FQNEAQ (reference sequence). The CDR3 consists of 15 residues. The V end was cut by 5 bases, the J end by 0 bases, with 13 bases between. The CDR3 loop is CASSGRDRLNTEAFF. In DNA, the CDR3 is TGTGCCAGCAGCGGAAGAGACAGGCTGAACACTGAAGCTTTCTTT.

This clone was seen a handful of times. This chain joins TRBV29-1 and TRBJ1-1; D not resolved. CDR1 and CDR2 from the germline V gene are SQVTM and ANQGSEA. The CDR3 has 12 residues. V was shortened by 2 bases and J by 4 bases, with 8 bases between the two germline ends. CDR3 sequence reads: CSVEHRLTEAFF. In DNA form, the CDR3 reads TGCAGCGTTGAACACCGGCTCACTGAAGCTTTCTTT.

This rearrangement joins TRBV5-6 to TRBJ2-1; 7 bases match TRBD1. Germline V gene lookup returns CDR1 SGHDT and CDR2 YYEEEE. The CDR3 runs to 12 residues. After removal of 4 bases from V and 10 bases from J, the junction contained 5 bases not matched to a gene. The CDR3 region is CASSPGTAEQFF. CDR3 coding DNA: TGTGCCAGCAGCCCAGGGACAGCAGAGCAGTTCTTC. Supplemented by reference TRBV5-6 and TRBJ2-1, the full variable domain reads DAGVTQSPTHLIKTRGQQVTLRCSPKSGHDTVSWYQQALGQGPQFIFQYYEEEERQRGNFPDRFSGHQFPNYSSELNVNALLLGDSALYLCASSPGTAEQFFGPGTRLTVL.

This clone was counted a few times. CDR3 DNA sequence: TGCGCCAGCAGCTTGTCGGGACAGGGATTCGATGGCTACACCTTC. Translating it yields CASSLSGQGFDGYTF. V usage is TRBV5-1 and J usage is TRBJ1-2; 9 nucleotides line up with TRBD1. Germline CDR1 reads SGHRS; CDR2 reads YFSETQ. The CDR3 extends over 15 amino acids. The junction had 7 bases not matched to a gene; V was cut back by 1 base and J by 6 bases.

This clone has just a few counts. The chain carries TRBV19 and TRBJ2-7; no firm D call. The V end was cut by 2 bases, the J end by 3 bases, with 8 bases between. CDR1 is LNHDA and CDR2 is SQIVND in the germline V gene (reference sequence). The CDR3 totals 13 residues. CDR3 nucleotides: TGTGCCAGTAGTATATCTCGCAGCTACGAGCAGTACTTC. It translates to CASSISRSYEQYF.

The rearrangement links TRBV5-1 to TRBJ1-1; no reliable D call. The CDR3 is 14 residues long. Trimming pared 0 bases from V and 5 bases from J, leaving 11 bases between. Germline CDR1 and CDR2: SGHRS and YFSETQ. CDR3 sequence (DNA): TGCGCCAGCAGCTTGGAATCAGGAGGGACTGAAGCTTTCTTT. Protein sequence: CASSLESGGTEAFF.

The V gene is TRBV13, the J gene TRBJ2-7; no clear D. Trimming pared 6 bases from V and 3 bases from J, leaving 6 bases between. CDR1 and CDR2 (germline): PRHDT, FYEKMQ (reference sequence). The CDR3 has 11 amino acids. CDR3 coding DNA: TGTGCCAGCAGTCAGGACTACGAGCAGTACTTC. Translating gives CASSQDYEQYF.

This chain uses TRBV5-4 with TRBJ2-7; 10 bases line up with TRBD2. Losses at the gene ends were 2 bases for V and 7 bases for J; bases not matched to a gene: 6. Germline V gives CDR1 SGHNT, CDR2 YYREEE (reference sequence). The CDR3 spans 14 residues. Here the CDR3 reads CASSFGLAAGEQYF. The CDR3 DNA sequence: TGTGCCAGCAGCTTCGGACTAGCGGCCGGGGAGCAGTACTTC.

The rearrangement links TRBV29-1 to TRBJ1-1, with no clear D. The ends were cut back, 5 bases at V and 8 bases at J, with 9 bases in the middle. This CDR3 is built from 10 residues. Germline V CDR1 and CDR2: SQVTM, ANQGSEA. In nucleotides, the CDR3 is TGCAGCGTTACCTTGGGGGAAGCTTTCTTT. This codes for CSVTLGEAFF.

The chain couples TRBV10-3 to TRBJ2-3; 9 bases agree with TRBD2. The CDR3 loop spans 15 amino acids. Trimming at V came to 3 bases and at J to 0 bases, leaving 1 base not matched to a gene. The germline V gene encodes CDR1 ENHRY and CDR2 SYGVKD. CDR3 loop: CAISESGGSTDTQYF. In nucleotides, the CDR3 is TGTGCCATCAGTGAAAGCGGGGGGAGCACAGATACGCAGTATTTT.

This clone was seen only a few times. The chain is built from TRBV7-9 and TRBJ2-2; the D is unclear. V lost 1 base and J lost 0, with 6 bases in between. The germline gives CDR1 SEHNR, CDR2 FQNEAQ (reference sequence). CDR3 size: 15 residues. CDR3 in DNA: TGTGCCAGCAGCTTAGGGGCTACGAACACCGGGGAGCTGTTTTTT. The encoded protein is CASSLGATNTGELFF.

The rearrangement uses TRBV30 and TRBJ2-4; perhaps TRBD2 as D (5 bases). Trimming took 0 bases from V and 0 from J, leaving 6 bases between them. There are 14 residues in the CDR3. Germline V gives CDR1 GTSNPN, CDR2 SVGIG (reference sequence). Here the CDR3 DNA reads TGTGCCTGGAGTGTCGGGGTAGCCAAAAACATTCAGTACTTC. Encoded protein: CAWSVGVAKNIQYF.

This chain uses TRBV4-3 with TRBJ1-6; possibly TRBD1 for D (6 bases). The V gene's germline CDR1 is LGHNA and CDR2 YSLEER. V was shortened by 0 bases and J by 6 bases, with 12 bases between the two germline ends. This CDR3 has 16 residues. CDR3 coding DNA: TGCGCCAGCAGCCAAGATTGGGTAGGGGGTAATTCACCCCTCCACTTT. Encoded protein: CASSQDWVGGNSPLHF.

The chain joins TRBV7-2 to TRBJ1-4; D remains ambiguous. Germline-derived CDR1 and CDR2 are SGHTA and FQGNSA. With 0 bases removed from V and 12 bases from J, the gap between germline ends came to 11 bases. CDR3 length: 13 amino acids. The CDR3 DNA follows: TGTGCCAGCAGCTTAGCCGGCAGGATGGAACTGTTTTTT. Protein sequence: CASSLAGRMELFF.

J is TRBJ2-2 and V is TRBV5-6, with unresolved D. Germline CDR1 reads SGHDT; CDR2 reads YYEEEE. This CDR3 has 17 amino acids. V was pared by 0 bases and J by 0 bases, with 12 bases between. The CDR3 DNA reads as TGTGCCAGCAGCTTGGGTACGGCTACTTCGAACACCGGGGAGCTGTTTTTT. Its protein is CASSLGTATSNTGELFF.

This clone appeared a single time. The V call is TRBV11-2, the J call TRBJ2-4, with D perhaps matching TRBD2 (5 bases). Germline CDR1 reads SGHAT; CDR2 reads FQNNGV. This CDR3 contains 11 residues. Trimming pared 8 bases from V and 7 bases from J, leaving 9 bases between. The CDR3 coding sequence is TGTGCCAGCGCCGGGGAGAACATTCAGTACTTC. This gives the protein CASAGENIQYF.

In its sample, this clone was seen a few times. This chain joins TRBV7-9 and TRBJ2-7; 7 nucleotides match TRBD2. The ends lost 4 bases at V and 0 bases at J; junction bases unmatched: 6. CDR3 length: 15 amino acids. From germline, CDR1 is SEHNR and CDR2 FQNEAQ (reference sequence). CDR3 region: CASSWGGVSSYEQYF. The CDR3 DNA reads as TGTGCCAGCAGCTGGGGGGGAGTCAGCTCCTACGAGCAGTACTTC.

The chain combines TRBV5-6 with TRBJ1-1; D remains ambiguous. The ends were cut back, 0 bases at V and 5 bases at J, with 17 bases in the middle. CDR3 length: 16 amino acids. Germline CDR1 and CDR2: SGHDT and YYEEEE. CDR3: CASSLARVAGWTEAFF. CDR3 sequence (DNA): TGTGCCAGCAGCTTGGCCCGGGTTGCGGGATGGACTGAAGCTTTCTTT.

This clone was observed a few times. CDR3: CASSQSAPSLYEQYF. The CDR3 DNA reads as TGCGCCAGCAGCCAAAGCGCTCCCTCCCTCTACGAGCAGTACTTC. The chain is built from TRBV4-1 and TRBJ2-7; D call uncertain. The CDR3 contains 15 residues. V shed 2 bases and J shed 3 bases, with 14 bases lying between them. Looked up from germline, CDR1 is MGHRA and CDR2 is YSYEKL.

This clone was detected a few times. The rearrangement links TRBV29-1 to TRBJ2-7; 11 bases are shared with TRBD1. The CDR3 is 17 residues long. Germline CDR1 reads SQVTM; CDR2 reads ANQGSEA. With 0 bases clipped from V and 4 bases from J, the junction kept 11 bases outside the gene matches. In nucleotides, the CDR3 is TGCAGCGTTGAAGATCGAGAAGGGACAGGGGGAAGGTACGAGCAGTACTTC. Protein sequence: CSVEDREGTGGRYEQYF.

The chain has TRBV5-1 and TRBJ2-7; possible D gene TRBD2, 5 bases. The ends were cut back, 3 bases at V and 2 bases at J, with 12 bases in the middle. Germline values: CDR1 SGHRS, CDR2 YFSETQ. The CDR3 length is 14 residues. The chain's CDR3 is CASSSDGETYEQYF. In nucleotides, the CDR3 is TGCGCCAGCAGCTCGGACGGGGAAACCTACGAGCAGTACTTC.

This sequence joins TRBV6-6 and TRBJ2-7, with TRBD1 identical over 7 bases. Germline values: CDR1 MNHNY, CDR2 SVGAGI (reference sequence). The ends lost 0 bases at V and 0 bases at J; junction bases unmatched: 5. The CDR3 extends over 16 amino acids. The DNA of the CDR3 is TGTGCCAGCAGTTACTCGGCGGACAGGATCTCCTACGAGCAGTACTTC. Its protein is CASSYSADRISYEQYF.

The sample holds a few counts of this clone. The CDR3 reads CASSSRGGGQPQHF. CDR3 bases: TGTGCCAGCAGCTCCCGAGGGGGGGGACAGCCCCAGCATTTT. V and J are TRBV21-1 and TRBJ1-5. TRBV21-1 is a listed pseudogene. The CDR3 runs to 14 residues.

J is TRBJ2-1 and V is TRBV5-1, with 10 bases lining up with TRBD2. The trim removed 4 bases at V and 4 bases at J, leaving 11 bases unmatched. CDR3 length: 17 residues. Germline V gene data show CDR1 as SGHRS and CDR2 as YFSETQ. Here the CDR3 reads CASSLALAGALYNEQFF. CDR3 bases: TGCGCCAGCAGCCTGGCCCTAGCGGGGGCCCTATACAATGAGCAGTTCTTC.

J is TRBJ2-1 and V is TRBV25-1; 8 bases match TRBD1. Germline lookup yields CDR1 MGHDK and CDR2 SYGVNS. After removal of 6 bases from V and 8 bases from J, the junction contained 0 bases not matched to a gene. The CDR3 sequence is 11 residues long. The CDR3 DNA reads as TGTGCCAGCAGACAGGGGGATGAGCAGTTCTTC. It specifies CASRQGDEQFF.

The chain employs TRBV10-3 and TRBJ2-6; no definite D call. Germline CDR1 is ENHRY and CDR2 is SYGVKD. This CDR3 is built from 13 residues. Trimming pared 9 bases from V and 4 bases from J, leaving 10 bases between. The CDR3 coding sequence is TGTGCCATTACAGACTCCGGGGCCAACGTCCTGACTTTC. This encodes CAITDSGANVLTF.

The chain combines TRBV19 with TRBJ1-1, with D possibly matching TRBD1 (5 bases). The ends were cut back, 10 bases at V and 1 base at J, with 10 bases in the middle. The germline CDR1 and CDR2 sequences are LNHDA and SQIVND (reference sequence). This CDR3 region has 12 residues. The CDR3 region is CAIGTENTEAFF. CDR3 sequence (DNA): TGTGCCATCGGGACCGAGAACACTGAAGCTTTCTTT.

This clone counts as medium-sized. The J gene is TRBJ2-3, the V gene TRBV18; D remains unclear. In germline, CDR1 is KGHSH, CDR2 LQKENI. Trimming pared 0 bases from V and 3 bases from J, leaving 1 base between. The CDR3 runs to 12 residues. DNA of the CDR3: TGTGCCAGCTCACCACCGACAGATACGCAGTATTTT. Translated: CASSPPTDTQYF. The whole variable domain, remainder taken from reference TRBV18 and TRBJ2-3, is NAGVMQNPRHLVRRRGQEARLRCSPMKGHSHVYWYRQLPEEGLKFMVYLQKENIIDESGMPKERFSAEFPKEGPSILRIQQVVRGDSAAYFCASSPPTDTQYFGPGTRLTVL.